The 5 T cell receptor beta chains given below trace back to one sample, sequenced in a study of post-analysis software for immune sequencing data. Study-level points and caveats: Relative to controls, patients had about 5 TRBV segments at higher frequency, with TRBV5-6, TRBV5-1 and TRBV20-1 among these.

cDNA libraries for TCR beta contained unique molecular identifiers. TCRdb passed the PCR reads through MiXCR, listing each CDR3 protein once. The repertoire holds hundreds of thousands of distinct CDR3 sequences, with less than 35% as singletons. Antigen specificity for these receptors is unknown. The sample was blood. The receptors originated from a girl under 18 with multiple sclerosis.

This chain connects TRBV24-1 to TRBJ2-1; 8 nucleotides line up with TRBD1. J lost 3 bases, V lost 6 bases, and 18 bases had no gene match. The germline V gene has CDR1 KGHDR and CDR2 SFDVKD. The CDR3 length is 19 residues. The CDR3 nucleotides read TGTGCCACCAGTCCCAATATAGCAGGGGGCGCGGGGAACTACAATGAGCAGTTCTTC. It encodes CATSPNIAGGAGNYNEQFF.

The chain uses TRBV20-1 and TRBJ2-3; D is possibly TRBD2 (6 bases). The germline V gene encodes CDR1 DFQATT and CDR2 SNEGSKA (reference sequence). The CDR3 is 12 residues long. V shed 5 bases and J shed 11 bases, with 17 bases lying between them. The CDR3 bases are TGCAGTGCTTCCGGGACTGGCCCCGGGCAGTATTTT. Its translation: CSASGTGPGQYF.

This chain joins TRBV15 and TRBJ2-5; D remains unclear. This CDR3 is built from 17 residues. The germline CDR1 and CDR2 sequences are LNHNV and YYDKDF (reference sequence). Trimming shortened V by 5 bases and J by 1 base, and 20 bases separated the two germline ends. The CDR3 is CATSGNEQLALQETQYF. In DNA, the CDR3 is TGTGCCACCAGCGGGAACGAACAGTTAGCCCTCCAAGAGACCCAGTACTTC.

V and J are TRBV20-1 and TRBJ2-5; D may correspond to TRBD1 or TRBD2 (5 bases each). Trimming removed 5 bases from V and 4 bases from J, with 23 bases in between. The CDR3 extends over 16 amino acids. Germline V lookup: CDR1 DFQATT, CDR2 SNEGSKA (reference sequence). In DNA, the CDR3 is TGCAGTGCTGAGGCCATATCGGACCGGGGCGGAGAGACCCAGTACTTC. This translates into CSAEAISDRGGETQYF.

In its sample, this clonotype was seen a few times. CDR3 sequence reads: CSVDTTGTGNEQFF. CDR3 in DNA: TGCAGCGTTGACACCACCGGGACAGGGAATGAGCAGTTCTTC. The chain couples TRBV29-1 to TRBJ2-1; 9 bases are a match to TRBD1. The germline V gene encodes CDR1 SQVTM and CDR2 ANQGSEA. With V trimmed by 3 bases and J by 7 bases, 7 bases remained unmatched. The CDR3 length is 14 residues.